The present T cell receptor beta chain was sequenced within a study of T cells in tuberculosis. Whole-study context: Samples predate treatment or fall within its first 7 days.

This CDR3 spans 17 amino acids. Germline V gives CDR1 SGHNT, CDR2 YYREEE (reference sequence). Trimming at V came to 4 bases and at J to 3 bases, leaving 10 bases not matched to a gene. Comment on this clone: Its antigen is unknown.

Findings and limits, study-wide: GMM-specific TCRs were nearer to active tuberculosis alpha repertoires, suggesting expansion.

TCRdb keeps only in-frame clones here, not all; method: immunoSEQ multiplex PCR. The profile covers about 49,000 clones, with roughly 96% appearing a single time and 1.4% taken by the ten largest. Time point described: new active TB diagnosis, blood taken before or within 7 days of starting treatment. The material was PBMCs, obtained at tuberculosis diagnosis. This rearrangement joins TRBV5-4 to TRBJ2-3; 11 bases line up with TRBD2. The receptor's source is an adult with tuberculosis. The CDR3 reads CASSGGTSGYITDTQYF. The CDR3 DNA is TGTGCCAGCAGCGGGGGGACTAGCGGCTATATTACAGATACGCAGTATTTT.